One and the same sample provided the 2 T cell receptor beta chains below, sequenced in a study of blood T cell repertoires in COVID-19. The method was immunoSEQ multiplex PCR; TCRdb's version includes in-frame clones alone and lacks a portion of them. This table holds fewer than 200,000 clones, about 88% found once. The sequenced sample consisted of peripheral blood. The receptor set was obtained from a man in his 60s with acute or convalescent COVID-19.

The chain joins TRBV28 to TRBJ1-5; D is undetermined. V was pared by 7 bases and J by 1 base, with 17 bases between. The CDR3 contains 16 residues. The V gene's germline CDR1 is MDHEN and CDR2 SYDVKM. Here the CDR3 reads CASTLGGWRSNQPQHF. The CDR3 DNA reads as TGTGCCAGCACCCTGGGAGGGTGGAGAAGCAATCAGCCCCAGCATTTT.

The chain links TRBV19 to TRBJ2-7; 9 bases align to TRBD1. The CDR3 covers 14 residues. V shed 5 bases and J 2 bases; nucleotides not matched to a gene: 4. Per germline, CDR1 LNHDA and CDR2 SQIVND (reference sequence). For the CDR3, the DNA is TGTGCCAGTAGTTTGGGACAGGGCACCTACGAGCAGTACTTC. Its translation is CASSLGQGTYEQYF.